Described below is a single T cell receptor (beta chain) sequence and its context. Antigen unknown. These data originate in a study of T cell responses to AZD1222 COVID-19 vaccine. Study-wide background: Second-dose recipients at about 4 or about 12 weeks were treated as one pooled group.

Trimming removed 6 bases from V and 1 base from J, with 12 bases in between. Germline assignment: CDR1 SNHLY and CDR2 FYNNEI. There are 14 residues in the CDR3. Method: immunoSEQ multiplex PCR; TCRdb's copy keeps in-frame clones and lacks some. The sample lists some 110,000 clones, more than 70% occurring once. Findings of the study overall: Rises in breadth and depth of Spike-specific TCRs came after two AZD1222 doses. In the spike-specific TCR repertoire, nearly half reportedly target unmutated variant regions.

J is TRBJ1-1 and V is TRBV2, with TRBD1 as a possible D gene (6 bases). Sequenced material: peripheral blood, taken on day 0 of AZD1222 vaccination. This TCR came from an adult in good health. As DNA, the CDR3 is TGTGCCAGCAGGATTGGGGGCGCGAACACTGAAGCTTTCTTT. It yields the protein CASRIGGANTEAFF.